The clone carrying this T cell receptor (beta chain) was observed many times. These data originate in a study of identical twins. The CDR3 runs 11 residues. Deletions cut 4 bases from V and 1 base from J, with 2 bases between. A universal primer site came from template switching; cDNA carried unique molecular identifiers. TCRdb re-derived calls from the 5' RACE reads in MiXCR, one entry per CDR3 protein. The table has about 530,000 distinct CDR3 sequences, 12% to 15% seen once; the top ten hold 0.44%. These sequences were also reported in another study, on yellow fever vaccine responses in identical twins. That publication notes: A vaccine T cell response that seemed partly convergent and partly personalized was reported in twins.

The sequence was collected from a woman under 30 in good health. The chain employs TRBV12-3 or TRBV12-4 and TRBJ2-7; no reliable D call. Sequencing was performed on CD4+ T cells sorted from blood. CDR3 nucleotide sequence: TGTGCCAGCAGTTCTTCCTACGAGCAGTACGTC. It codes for CASSSSYEQYV.